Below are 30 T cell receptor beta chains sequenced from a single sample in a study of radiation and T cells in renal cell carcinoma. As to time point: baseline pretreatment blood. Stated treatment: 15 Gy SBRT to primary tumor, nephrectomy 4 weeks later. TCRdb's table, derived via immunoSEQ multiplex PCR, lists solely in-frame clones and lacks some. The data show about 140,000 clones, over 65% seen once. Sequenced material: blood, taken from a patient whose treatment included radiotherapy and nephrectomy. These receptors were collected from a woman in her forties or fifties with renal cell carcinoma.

CDR3 region: CASSPAHNSNQPQHF. The CDR3 DNA is TGTGCCAGCTCACCCGCTCATAATAGCAATCAGCCCCAGCATTTT. This chain links TRBV18 with TRBJ1-5, with D unclear. Trimming removed 3 bases from V and 0 bases from J, with 9 bases in between. This CDR3 region has 15 residues. Germline-derived CDR1 and CDR2 are KGHSH and LQKENI.

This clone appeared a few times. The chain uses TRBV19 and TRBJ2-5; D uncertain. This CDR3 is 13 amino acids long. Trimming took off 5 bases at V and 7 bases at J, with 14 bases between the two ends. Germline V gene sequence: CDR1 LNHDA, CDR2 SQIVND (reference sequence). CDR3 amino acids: CASSPGPLGTQYF. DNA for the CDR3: TGTGCCAGTAGTCCCGGTCCCCTGGGGACCCAGTACTTC.

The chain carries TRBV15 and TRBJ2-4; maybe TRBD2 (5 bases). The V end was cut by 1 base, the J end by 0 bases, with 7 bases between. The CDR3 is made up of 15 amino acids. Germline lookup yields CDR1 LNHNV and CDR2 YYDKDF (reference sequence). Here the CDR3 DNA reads TGTGCCACCAGCAGAGTGGCGGGAGCCAAAAACATTCAGTACTTC. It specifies CATSRVAGAKNIQYF. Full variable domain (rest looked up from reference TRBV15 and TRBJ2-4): DAMVIQNPRYQVTQFGKPVTLSCSQTLNHNVMYWYQQKSSQAPKLLFHYYDKDFNNEADTPDNFQSRRPNTSFCFLDIRSPGLGDTAMYLCATSRVAGAKNIQYFGAGTRLSVL.

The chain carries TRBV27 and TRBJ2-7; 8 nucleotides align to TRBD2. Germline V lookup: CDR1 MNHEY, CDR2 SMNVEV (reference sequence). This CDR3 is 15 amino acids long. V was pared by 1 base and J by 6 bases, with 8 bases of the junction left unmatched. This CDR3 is CASSLFPAGAVEQYF. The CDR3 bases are TGTGCCAGCAGTTTATTCCCAGCGGGAGCGGTCGAGCAGTACTTC.

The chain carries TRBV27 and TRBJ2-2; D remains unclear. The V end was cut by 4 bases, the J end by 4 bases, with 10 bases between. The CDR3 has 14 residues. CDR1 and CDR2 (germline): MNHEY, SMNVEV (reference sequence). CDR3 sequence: CASSWTAGTGELFF. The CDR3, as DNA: TGTGCCAGCAGTTGGACCGCCGGCACCGGGGAGCTGTTTTTT.

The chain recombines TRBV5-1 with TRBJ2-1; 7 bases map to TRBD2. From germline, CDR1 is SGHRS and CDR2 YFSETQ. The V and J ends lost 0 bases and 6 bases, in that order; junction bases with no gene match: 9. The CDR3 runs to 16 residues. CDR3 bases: TGCGCCAGCAGCTTGGTAGACCGACTAGCCCTCAATGAGCAGTTCTTC. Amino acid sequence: CASSLVDRLALNEQFF.

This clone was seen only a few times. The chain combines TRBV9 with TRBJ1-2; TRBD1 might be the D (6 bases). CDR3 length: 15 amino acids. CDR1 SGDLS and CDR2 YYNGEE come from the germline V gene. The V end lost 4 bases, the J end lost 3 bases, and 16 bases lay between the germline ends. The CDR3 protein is CASSSNPGADYGYTF. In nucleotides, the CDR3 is TGTGCCAGCAGCTCCAATCCGGGGGCAGACTATGGCTACACCTTC.

In DNA form, the CDR3 reads TGCGCCAGCAGCGCCGGGACAGGGGACACCCAGTACTTC. Translation: CASSAGTGDTQYF. This rearrangement joins TRBV5-1 to TRBJ2-5; TRBD1 agrees at 10 bases. V gave up 4 bases and J gave up 8 bases; unmatched junction bases: 5. There are 13 residues in the CDR3. The germline V gene encodes CDR1 SGHRS and CDR2 YFSETQ.

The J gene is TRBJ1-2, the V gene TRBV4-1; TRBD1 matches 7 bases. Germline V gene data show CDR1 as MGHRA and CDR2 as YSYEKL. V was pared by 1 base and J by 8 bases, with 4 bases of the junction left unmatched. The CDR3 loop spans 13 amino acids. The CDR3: CASSQVYRGGYTF. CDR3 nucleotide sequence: TGCGCCAGCAGCCAAGTGTACAGGGGCGGCTACACCTTC.

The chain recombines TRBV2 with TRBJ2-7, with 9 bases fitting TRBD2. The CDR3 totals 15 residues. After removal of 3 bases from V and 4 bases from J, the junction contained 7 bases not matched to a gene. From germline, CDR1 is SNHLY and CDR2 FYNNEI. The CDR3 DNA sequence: TGTGCCAGCAGTGAGGTGAGACTAGCGGCGTACGAGCAGTACTTC. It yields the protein CASSEVRLAAYEQYF. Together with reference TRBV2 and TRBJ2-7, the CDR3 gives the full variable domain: EPEVTQTPSHQVTQMGQEVILRCVPISNHLYFYWYRQILGQKVEFLVSFYNNEISEKSEIFDDQFSVERPDGSNFTLKIRSTKLEDSAMYFCASSEVRLAAYEQYFGPGTRLTVT.

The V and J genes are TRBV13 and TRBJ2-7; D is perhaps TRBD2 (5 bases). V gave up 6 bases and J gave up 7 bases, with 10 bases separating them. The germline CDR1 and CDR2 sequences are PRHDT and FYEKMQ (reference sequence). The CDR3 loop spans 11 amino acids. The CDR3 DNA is TGTGCCAGCAGGTCCACGGGAGAGCAGTACTTC. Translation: CASRSTGEQYF.

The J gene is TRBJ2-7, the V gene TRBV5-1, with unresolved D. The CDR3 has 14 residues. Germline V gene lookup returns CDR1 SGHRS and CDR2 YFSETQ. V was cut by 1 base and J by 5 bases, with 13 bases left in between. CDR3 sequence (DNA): TGCGCCAGCAGCTTGTGGTCCCCCAGCGACGAGCAGTACTTC. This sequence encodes CASSLWSPSDEQYF.

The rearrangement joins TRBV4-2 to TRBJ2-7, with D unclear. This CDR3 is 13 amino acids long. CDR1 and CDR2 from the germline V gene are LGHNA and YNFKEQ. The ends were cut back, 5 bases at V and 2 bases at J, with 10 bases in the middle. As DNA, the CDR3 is TGTGCCAGCAGCAAGGACGGAACCTACGAGCAGTACTTC. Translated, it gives CASSKDGTYEQYF.

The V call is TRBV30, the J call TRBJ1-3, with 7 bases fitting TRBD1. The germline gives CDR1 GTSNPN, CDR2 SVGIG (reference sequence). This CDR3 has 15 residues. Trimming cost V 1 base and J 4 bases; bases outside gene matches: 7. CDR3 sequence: CAWSATGTAGNTIYF. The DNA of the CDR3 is TGTGCCTGGAGTGCCACCGGGACAGCCGGAAACACCATATATTTT. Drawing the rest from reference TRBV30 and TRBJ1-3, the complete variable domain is SQTIHQWPATLVQPVGSPLSLECTVEGTSNPNLYWYRQAAGRGLQLLFYSVGIGQISSEVPQNLSASRPQDRQFILSSKKLLLSDSGFYLCAWSATGTAGNTIYFGEGSWLTVV.

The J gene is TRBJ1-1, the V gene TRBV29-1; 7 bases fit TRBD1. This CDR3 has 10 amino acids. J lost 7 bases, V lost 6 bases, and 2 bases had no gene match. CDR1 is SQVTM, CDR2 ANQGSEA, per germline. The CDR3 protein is CSVGTDEAFF. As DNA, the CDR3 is TGCAGCGTCGGGACAGATGAAGCTTTCTTT.

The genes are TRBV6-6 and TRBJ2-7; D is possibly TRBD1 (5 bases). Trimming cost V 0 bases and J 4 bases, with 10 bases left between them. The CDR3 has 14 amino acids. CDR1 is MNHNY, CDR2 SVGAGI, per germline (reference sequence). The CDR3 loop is CASSYSRSGYEQYF. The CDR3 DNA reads TGTGCCAGCAGTTACTCGAGGTCAGGGTACGAGCAGTACTTC.

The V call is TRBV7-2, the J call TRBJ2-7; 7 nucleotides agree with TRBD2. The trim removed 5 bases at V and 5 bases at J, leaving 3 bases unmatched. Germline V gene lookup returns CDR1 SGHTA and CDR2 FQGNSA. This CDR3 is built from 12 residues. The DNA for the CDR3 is TGTGCCAGCAGCCAGACTAGCCACGAGCAGTACTTC. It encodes CASSQTSHEQYF.

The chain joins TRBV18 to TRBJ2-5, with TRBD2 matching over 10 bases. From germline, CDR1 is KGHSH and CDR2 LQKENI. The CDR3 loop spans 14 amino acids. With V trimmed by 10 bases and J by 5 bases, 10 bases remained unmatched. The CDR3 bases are TGTGCCACCAACAAGGGACTAGCGTGGGAGACCCAGTACTTC. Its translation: CATNKGLAWETQYF.

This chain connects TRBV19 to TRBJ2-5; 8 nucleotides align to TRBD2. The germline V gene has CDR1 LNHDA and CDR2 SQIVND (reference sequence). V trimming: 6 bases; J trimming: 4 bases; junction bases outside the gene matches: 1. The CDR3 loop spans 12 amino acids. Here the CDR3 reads CASSGGGETQYF. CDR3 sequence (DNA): TGTGCCAGTAGCGGGGGGGGAGAGACCCAGTACTTC.

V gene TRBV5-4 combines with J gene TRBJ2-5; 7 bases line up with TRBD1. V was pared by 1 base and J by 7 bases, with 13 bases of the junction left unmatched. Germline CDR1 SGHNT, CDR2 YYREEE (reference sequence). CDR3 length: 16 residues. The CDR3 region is CASSLYRGAELGTQYF. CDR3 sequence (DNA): TGTGCCAGCAGCTTGTACAGGGGCGCCGAATTAGGGACCCAGTACTTC.

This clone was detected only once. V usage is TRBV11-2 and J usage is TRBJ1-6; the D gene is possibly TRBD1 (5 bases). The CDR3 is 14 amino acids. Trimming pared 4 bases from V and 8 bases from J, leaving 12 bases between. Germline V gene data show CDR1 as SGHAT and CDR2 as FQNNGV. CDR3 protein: CASSSLRGDSPLHF. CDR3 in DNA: TGTGCCAGCAGCTCCCTCCGGGGGGATTCACCCCTCCACTTT.

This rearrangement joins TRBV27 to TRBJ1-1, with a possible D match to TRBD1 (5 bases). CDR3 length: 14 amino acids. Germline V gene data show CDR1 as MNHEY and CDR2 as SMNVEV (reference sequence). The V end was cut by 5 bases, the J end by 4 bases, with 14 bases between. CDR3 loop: CASSLNDGGTEAFF. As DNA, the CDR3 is TGTGCCAGCAGTCTCAACGACGGGGGCACTGAAGCTTTCTTT.

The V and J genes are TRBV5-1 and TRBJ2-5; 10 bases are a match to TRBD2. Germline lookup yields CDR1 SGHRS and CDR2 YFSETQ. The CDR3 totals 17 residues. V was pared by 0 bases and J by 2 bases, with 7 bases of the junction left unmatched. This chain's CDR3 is CASSLASSGGAQETQYF. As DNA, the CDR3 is TGCGCCAGCAGCTTGGCCTCCAGCGGGGGGGCACAAGAGACCCAGTACTTC. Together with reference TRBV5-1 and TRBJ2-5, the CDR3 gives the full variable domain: KAGVTQTPRYLIKTRGQQVTLSCSPISGHRSVSWYQQTPGQGLQFLFEYFSETQRNKGNFPGRFSGRQFSNSRSEMNVSTLELGDSALYLCASSLASSGGAQETQYFGPGTRLLVL.

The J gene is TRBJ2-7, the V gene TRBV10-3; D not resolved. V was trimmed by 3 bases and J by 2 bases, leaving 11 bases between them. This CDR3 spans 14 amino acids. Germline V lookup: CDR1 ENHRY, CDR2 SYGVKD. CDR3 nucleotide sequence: TGTGCCATCAGTGATGGGATACGGACCTACGAGCAGTACTTC. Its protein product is CAISDGIRTYEQYF.

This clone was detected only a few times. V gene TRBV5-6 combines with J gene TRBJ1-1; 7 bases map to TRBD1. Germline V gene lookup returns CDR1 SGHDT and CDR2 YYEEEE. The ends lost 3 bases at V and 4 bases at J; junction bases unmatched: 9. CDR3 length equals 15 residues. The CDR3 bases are TGTGCCAGCAGCTACCGACAGGGTGGAGGCACTGAAGCTTTCTTT. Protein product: CASSYRQGGGTEAFF.

The CDR3 protein is CASSLTSDTQETQYF. In DNA form, the CDR3 reads TGTGCCAGTAGTCTCACCTCAGACACCCAGGAGACCCAGTACTTC. This rearrangement joins TRBV19 to TRBJ2-5; D gene ambiguous. Germline V gene data show CDR1 as LNHDA and CDR2 as SQIVND (reference sequence). CDR3 length equals 15 residues. V was clipped by 5 bases and J by 5 bases, with 18 bases between them.

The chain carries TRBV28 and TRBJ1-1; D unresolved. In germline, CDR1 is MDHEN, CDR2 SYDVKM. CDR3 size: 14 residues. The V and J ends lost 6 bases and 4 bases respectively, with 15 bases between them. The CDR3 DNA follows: TGTGCCAGCAGGCCGACTGGGGTTAGCACTGAAGCTTTCTTT. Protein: CASRPTGVSTEAFF. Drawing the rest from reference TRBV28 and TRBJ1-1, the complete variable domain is DVKVTQSSRYLVKRTGEKVFLECVQDMDHENMFWYRQDPGLGLRLIYFSYDVKMKEKGDIPEGYSVSREKKERFSLILESASTNQTSMYLCASRPTGVSTEAFFGQGTRLTVV.

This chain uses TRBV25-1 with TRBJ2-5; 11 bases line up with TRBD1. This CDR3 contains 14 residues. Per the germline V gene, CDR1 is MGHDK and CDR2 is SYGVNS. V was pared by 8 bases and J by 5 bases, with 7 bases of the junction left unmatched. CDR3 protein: CASGGQGAGETQYF. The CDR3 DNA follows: TGTGCCAGCGGCGGACAGGGGGCGGGTGAGACCCAGTACTTC.

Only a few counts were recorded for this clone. The CDR3 region is CASSDGQTRSEAFF. In DNA, the CDR3 is TGCGCCAGCAGCGACGGACAGACAAGGTCTGAAGCTTTCTTT. This sequence joins TRBV4-1 and TRBJ1-1, with D maybe TRBD1 (6 bases). The CDR3 extends over 14 amino acids. The ends were cut back, 5 bases at V and 6 bases at J, with 16 bases in the middle. Per germline, CDR1 MGHRA and CDR2 YSYEKL.

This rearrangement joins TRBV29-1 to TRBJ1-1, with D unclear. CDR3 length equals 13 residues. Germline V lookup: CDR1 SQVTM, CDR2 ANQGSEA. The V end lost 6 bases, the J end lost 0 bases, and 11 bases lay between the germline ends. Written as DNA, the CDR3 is TGCAGCGTACGGACGGGAATGAACACTGAAGCTTTCTTT. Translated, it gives CSVRTGMNTEAFF.